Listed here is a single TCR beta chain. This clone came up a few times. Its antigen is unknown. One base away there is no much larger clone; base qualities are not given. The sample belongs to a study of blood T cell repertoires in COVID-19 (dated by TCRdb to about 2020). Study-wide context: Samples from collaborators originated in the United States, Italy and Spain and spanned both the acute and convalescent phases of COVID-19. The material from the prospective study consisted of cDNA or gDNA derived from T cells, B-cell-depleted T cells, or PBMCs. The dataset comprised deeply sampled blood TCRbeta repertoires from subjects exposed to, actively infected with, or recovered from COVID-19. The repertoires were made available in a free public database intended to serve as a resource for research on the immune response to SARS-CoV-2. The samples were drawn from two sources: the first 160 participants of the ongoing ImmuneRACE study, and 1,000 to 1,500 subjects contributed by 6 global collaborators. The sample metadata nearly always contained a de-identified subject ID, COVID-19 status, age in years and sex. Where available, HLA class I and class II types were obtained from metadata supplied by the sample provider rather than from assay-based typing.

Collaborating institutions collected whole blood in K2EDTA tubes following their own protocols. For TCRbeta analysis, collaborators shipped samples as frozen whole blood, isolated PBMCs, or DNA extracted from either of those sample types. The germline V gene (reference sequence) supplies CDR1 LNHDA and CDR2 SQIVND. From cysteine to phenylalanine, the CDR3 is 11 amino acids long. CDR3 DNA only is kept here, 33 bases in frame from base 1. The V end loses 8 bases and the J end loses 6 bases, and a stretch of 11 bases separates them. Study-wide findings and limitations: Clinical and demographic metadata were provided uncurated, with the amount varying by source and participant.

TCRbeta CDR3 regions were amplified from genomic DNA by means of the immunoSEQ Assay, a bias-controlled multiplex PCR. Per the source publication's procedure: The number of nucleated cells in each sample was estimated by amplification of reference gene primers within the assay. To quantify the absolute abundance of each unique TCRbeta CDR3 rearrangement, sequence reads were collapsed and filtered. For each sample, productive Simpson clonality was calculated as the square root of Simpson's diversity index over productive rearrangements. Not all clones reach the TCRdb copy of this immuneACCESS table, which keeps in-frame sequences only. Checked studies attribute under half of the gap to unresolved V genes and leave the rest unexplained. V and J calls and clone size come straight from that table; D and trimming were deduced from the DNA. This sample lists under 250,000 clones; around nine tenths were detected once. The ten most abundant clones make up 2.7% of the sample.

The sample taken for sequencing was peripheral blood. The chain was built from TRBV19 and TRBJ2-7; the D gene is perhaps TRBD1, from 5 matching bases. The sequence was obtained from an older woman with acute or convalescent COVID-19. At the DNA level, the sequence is TGTGCCAGTGGCCAAAGGGGCGAGCAGTACTTC. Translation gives CASGQRGEQYF.